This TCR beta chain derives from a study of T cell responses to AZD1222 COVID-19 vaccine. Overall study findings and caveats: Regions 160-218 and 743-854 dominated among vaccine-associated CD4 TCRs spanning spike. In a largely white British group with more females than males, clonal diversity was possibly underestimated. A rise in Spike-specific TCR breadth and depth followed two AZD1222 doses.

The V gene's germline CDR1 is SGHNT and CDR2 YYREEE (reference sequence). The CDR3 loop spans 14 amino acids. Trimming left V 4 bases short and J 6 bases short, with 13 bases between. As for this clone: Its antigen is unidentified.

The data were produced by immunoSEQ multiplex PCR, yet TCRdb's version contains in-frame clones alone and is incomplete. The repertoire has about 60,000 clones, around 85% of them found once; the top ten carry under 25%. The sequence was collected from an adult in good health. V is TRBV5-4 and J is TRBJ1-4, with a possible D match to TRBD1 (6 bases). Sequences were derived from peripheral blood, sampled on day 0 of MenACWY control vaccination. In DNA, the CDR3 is TGTGCCAGCAGCCAAGGGGGGCGCGATGAAAAACTGTTTTTT. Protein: CASSQGGRDEKLFF.